Listed below are T cell receptor beta chains from one sample, sequenced in a study of cytomegalovirus exposure and HLA in healthy donors. The data were produced by immunoSEQ multiplex PCR, yet TCRdb's version contains in-frame clones alone and is incomplete. The sample lists over 150,000 clones, roughly 80% occurring once. Sequences were obtained from PBMCs. The origin of the receptors is a boy aged 2 to 10 in good health and CMV-seronegative. Both conserved end residues are part of each CDR3. A D gene is named only where the DNA matches it firmly. The size entry is marked missing in some rows and otherwise reads once, few, many or a size class.

>TRBV7-9|TRBJ1-3|TRBD1|few
TGTGCCAGCAGCTCAGGACAGGGAGTTTCTGGAAACACCATATATTTT
CASSSGQGVSGNTIYF
>TRBV27|TRBJ2-2|TRBD2|.
TGTGCCAGCAGTTTATGGCGGGAGGGCCACGGGGAGCTGTTTTTT
CASSLWREGHGELFF
>TRBV25-1|TRBJ2-7|TRBD1|.
TGTGCCACCAGCAGGGGGCTCCACGAGCAGTACTTC
CATSRGLHEQYF
>TRBV7-3|TRBJ2-1|.|.
TGTGCCAGCAGCTTAATGGCTAGTCGGGGTTACAATGAGCAGTTCTTC
CASSLMASRGYNEQFF
>TRBV2|TRBJ2-6|TRBD2|.
TGTGCCAGCAGGGGAGGACTAGCGGGAGCCTCTGGGGCCAACGTCCTGACTTTC
CASRGGLAGASGANVLTF
>TRBV19|TRBJ2-7|TRBD1|.
TGTGCCAGATACCGGGACAGGGCCCACGAGCAGTACTTC
CARYRDRAHEQYF
>TRBV12-2|TRBJ1-1|.|.
TGTGCAAGTCGCTTAGGAGGGGGCTACACTGAAGCTTTCTTT
CASRLGGGYTEAFF
>TRBV5-1|TRBJ2-2|.|.
TGCGCCAGCAGCTCCGGGACTGAGACCGGGGAGCTGTTTTTT
CASSSGTETGELFF
>TRBV6-5|TRBJ1-1|.|.
TGTGCCAGCAGTTACCGAAGAATTAGGAACACTGAAGCTTTCTTT
CASSYRRIRNTEAFF
>TRBV9|TRBJ1-1|TRBD1|once
TGTGCCAGCAGCGGGGATTTGGACAGGGGAAGCACTGAAGCTTTCTTT
CASSGDLDRGSTEAFF
>TRBV6-6|TRBJ1-5|TRBD1|.
TGTGCCAGCAGAACAGGGGATAGCAATCAGCCCCAGCATTTT
CASRTGDSNQPQHF
>TRBV28|TRBJ1-2|TRBD1|.
TGTGCCAGCAGTTTTGGACAGGGGATCTATGGCTACACCTTC
CASSFGQGIYGYTF
>TRBV7-3|TRBJ1-1|.|once
TGTGCCAGCAGCCAAGGGCGGGACACTGAAGCTTTCTTT
CASSQGRDTEAFF
>TRBV19|TRBJ2-7|.|.
TGTGCCAGTAGTCCCATACAGGGCTACGAGCAGTACTTC
CASSPIQGYEQYF
>TRBV13|TRBJ2-7|.|.
TGTGCCAGCAGCTTACAGGGGACACCCTCCTACGAGCAGTACTTC
CASSLQGTPSYEQYF
>TRBV27|TRBJ1-4|TRBD1|.
TGTGCCGGCCTCGGGACAGCTAATGAAAAACTGTTTTTT
CAGLGTANEKLFF
>TRBV15|TRBJ1-2|.|.
TGTGCCACCAGCGGAGACAGGCTGGACTATGGCTACACCTTC
CATSGDRLDYGYTF
>TRBV7-9|TRBJ1-1|.|.
TGTGCCAGCAGCTTAGGACAGGCGATGAACACTGAAGCTTTCTTT
CASSLGQAMNTEAFF
>TRBV11-2|TRBJ1-2|.|.
TGTGCCAGCACCCATAGGGGGAGCTATGGCTACACCTTC
CASTHRGSYGYTF
>TRBV10-3|TRBJ1-2|TRBD1|.
TGTGCCATCAGTGTGCCGACAGGGGACTATGGCTACACCTTC
CAISVPTGDYGYTF
>TRBV2|TRBJ2-7|.|few
TGTGCCAGCAGTTCCGGACTCCCGTCCGGTGAGCAGTACTTC
CASSSGLPSGEQYF
>TRBV21-1|TRBJ1-2|.|.
TGTGCCAGCAGTTTCTACGGGACAGGGGAGAATGGCTACACCTTC
CASSFYGTGENGYTF
>TRBV6-6|TRBJ2-7|TRBD1|.
TGTGCCAGCAGTTACTCGACAGGGGGCTACGTGCAGTACTTC
CASSYSTGGYVQYF
>TRBV5-1|TRBJ2-5|TRBD2|.
TGCGCCAGCAGCTGGGGGGCGGGAGGACAAGAGACCCAGTACTTC
CASSWGAGGQETQYF
>TRBV5-1|TRBJ2-1|.|once
TGCGCCAGCAGCTTGGCGCTAGTGACTAATGAGCAGTTCTTC
CASSLALVTNEQFF
>TRBV4-1|TRBJ1-5|TRBD1|few
TGCGCCAGCAGCCGGGACAGACTTTATAGCAATCAGCCCCAGCATTTT
CASSRDRLYSNQPQHF
>TRBV5-6|TRBJ2-1|.|.
TGTGCCAGCAGCTTCCGCAGGGGCACGGCTAGGTCGTGGTATGAGCAGTTCTTC
CASSFRRGTARSWYEQFF
>TRBV2|TRBJ2-2|.|.
TGTGCCAGCAGCGGGGAGGTAGTGCATTCCGAGGAGCTGTTTTTT
CASSGEVVHSEELFF
>TRBV9|TRBJ2-7|TRBD2|.
TGTGCCAGCAGCGGGAAGCGGGAGGGCCTCCCCTCCTACGAGCAGTACTTC
CASSGKREGLPSYEQYF
>TRBV28|TRBJ1-4|TRBD1|once
TGTGCCAGCAGCACACAGGGGGCGGGTGGCACTAATGAAAAACTGTTTTTT
CASSTQGAGGTNEKLFF
>TRBV5-8|TRBJ1-2|.|.
TGTGCCAGCAGCTTCCTCTATGGCTACACCTTC
CASSFLYGYTF
>TRBV5-6|TRBJ2-3|.|.
TGTGCCAGTTCAACTAGGAGGGGCTGGGGTACGCAGTATTTT
CASSTRRGWGTQYF
>TRBV6-1|TRBJ2-5|TRBD1|.
TGCGCCAGCATATGGACAGGGGTAGAGACCCAGTACTTC
CASIWTGVETQYF
>TRBV13|TRBJ2-7|TRBD2|.
TGTGCCAGCAGCCTAGGGACTAGCGGAGTGTACTTC
CASSLGTSGVYF
>TRBV6-1|TRBJ2-5|TRBD1|.
TGTGCCAGCAGATTAACAGGGGGCGAAGAGACCCAGTACTTC
CASRLTGGEETQYF
>TRBV21-1|TRBJ1-5|.|.
TGTGCCAGCAGCAGGGAGGAGGAGGGCAATCAGCCCCAGCATTTT
CASSREEEGNQPQHF
>TRBV13|TRBJ2-5|.|.
TGTGCCAGCAGCGCAGCCCAGGGGCCTCAAGAGACCCAGTACTTC
CASSAAQGPQETQYF
>TRBV9|TRBJ1-2|.|.
TGTGCCAGCAGCGTAGTCGACAGGAGTAACTATGGCTACACCTTC
CASSVVDRSNYGYTF
>TRBV7-2|TRBJ1-1|.|.
TGTGCCAGCAGCCCTAACTTCGCGGGGCGGACTGAAGCTTTCTTT
CASSPNFAGRTEAFF
>TRBV5-1|TRBJ1-2|.|.
TGCGCCAGCAGCTTGGGAGCCCTTAACTATGGCTACACCTTC
CASSLGALNYGYTF
>TRBV25-1|TRBJ2-6|.|few
TGTGCCAGCAGTGAATTTTGGACTTCAGGCTCTGGGGCCAACGTCCTGACTTTC
CASSEFWTSGSGANVLTF
>TRBV5-4|TRBJ1-2|TRBD1|.
TGTGCCAGCACCAATGGACAGGGACGAGGCTACACCTTC
CASTNGQGRGYTF
>TRBV15|TRBJ2-4|.|.
TGTGCCACCAGCAGAGACTACTCCCTAGCCAAAAACATTCAGTACTTC
CATSRDYSLAKNIQYF
>TRBV6-1|TRBJ1-4|TRBD1|.
TGTGCCAGCAGTGAACCGGGACAGGCGGAAAAACTGTTTTTT
CASSEPGQAEKLFF
>TRBV27|TRBJ2-2|.|once
TGTGCCAGCAGCCAAGACAATGCTTACACCGGGGAGCTGTTTTTT
CASSQDNAYTGELFF
>TRBV7-7|TRBJ2-3|.|.
TGTGCCAGCAGCTTAGGAGCTAGCACAGATACGCAGTATTTT
CASSLGASTDTQYF
>TRBV27|TRBJ1-4|TRBD1|.
TGTGCCAGCAGTTCCCAGGGGGCAACTAATGAAAAACTGTTTTTT
CASSSQGATNEKLFF
>TRBV27|TRBJ2-1|TRBD1|.
TGTGCCAGCTTCGGACAGGGCAGGCATGAGCAGTTCTTC
CASFGQGRHEQFF
>TRBV5-1|TRBJ2-5|TRBD1|.
TGCGCCAGCAGCCCCCGGGACAGGCAAGAGACCCAGTACTTC
CASSPRDRQETQYF
>TRBV6-1|TRBJ2-1|.|.
TGTGCCAGCAGTGAACTGAATGAGCAGTTCTTC
CASSELNEQFF
>TRBV6-6|TRBJ2-4|TRBD2|.
TGTGCCAGCAGTTACCGGGGGGAAGGGGCCAAAAACATTCAGTACTTC
CASSYRGEGAKNIQYF
>TRBV6-6|TRBJ1-1|TRBD1|.
TGTGCCAGCAGTTCCAGGGACAGGGGGCCTGAAGCTTTCTTT
CASSSRDRGPEAFF
>TRBV10-2|TRBJ1-5|TRBD1|.
TGCGCCAGCAGTCTTCAGGGGGTTTGGAGCAATCAGCCCCAGCATTTT
CASSLQGVWSNQPQHF
>TRBV20-1|TRBJ1-1|.|.
TGCAGTGCTCCAGCGTATTCCGAAGCTTTCTTT
CSAPAYSEAFF
>TRBV21-1|TRBJ2-7|.|.
TGTGCCAGCAGCAGGATCCGCGGGAGCTCCTACGAGCAGTACTTC
CASSRIRGSSYEQYF
>TRBV6-1|TRBJ2-3|TRBD1|.
TGTGCCAGCAGTGAATGGGCAGGGGGCGCAGATACGCAGTATTTT
CASSEWAGGADTQYF
>TRBV10-3|TRBJ2-7|TRBD2|.
TGTGCCATCAGTGAGGGACTAGCGGGAGGCTACGAGCAGTACTTC
CAISEGLAGGYEQYF
>TRBV6-6|TRBJ1-1|TRBD1|.
TGTGCCAGCAGGGAGGGACAGGCGGACACTGAAGCTTTCTTT
CASREGQADTEAFF
>TRBV29-1|TRBJ1-1|.|.
TGCAGCGTCGGGGCCCTTAGGGACACTGAGGCTTTCTTT
CSVGALRDTEAFF